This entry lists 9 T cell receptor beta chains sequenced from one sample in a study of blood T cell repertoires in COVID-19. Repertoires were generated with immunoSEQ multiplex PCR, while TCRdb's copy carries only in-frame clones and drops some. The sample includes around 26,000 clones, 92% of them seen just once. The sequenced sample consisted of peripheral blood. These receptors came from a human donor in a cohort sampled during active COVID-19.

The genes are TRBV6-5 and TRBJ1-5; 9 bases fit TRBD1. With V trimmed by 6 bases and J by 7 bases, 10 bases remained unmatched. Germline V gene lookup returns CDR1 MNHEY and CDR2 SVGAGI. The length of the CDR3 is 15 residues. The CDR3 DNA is TGTGCCAGCAGACTACAGGGGGCGCAGGGCCAGCCCCAGCATTTT. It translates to CASRLQGAQGQPQHF.

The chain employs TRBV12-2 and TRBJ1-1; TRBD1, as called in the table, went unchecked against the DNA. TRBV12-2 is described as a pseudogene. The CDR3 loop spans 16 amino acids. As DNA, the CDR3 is TGTGCAAGTCGCTGGGACAGGGGGCAGGTGAACACTGAAGCTTTCTTT. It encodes CASRWDRGQVNTEAFF.

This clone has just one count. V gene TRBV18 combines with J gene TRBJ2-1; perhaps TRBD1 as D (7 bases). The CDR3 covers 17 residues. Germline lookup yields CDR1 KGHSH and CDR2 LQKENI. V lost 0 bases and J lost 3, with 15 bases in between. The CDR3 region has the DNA TGTGCCAGCTCACCACCCACCGGAGGGGGCGTCTACAATGAGCAGTTCTTC. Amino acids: CASSPPTGGGVYNEQFF.

The CDR3 region is CASSFSSNEQFF. CDR3 nucleotides: TGTGCCAGCAGCTTTAGTTCCAATGAGCAGTTCTTC. The chain carries TRBV5-6 and TRBJ2-1; D remains ambiguous. V lost 2 bases and J lost 6, with 6 bases in between. Germline V gives CDR1 SGHDT, CDR2 YYEEEE. This CDR3 region has 12 residues.

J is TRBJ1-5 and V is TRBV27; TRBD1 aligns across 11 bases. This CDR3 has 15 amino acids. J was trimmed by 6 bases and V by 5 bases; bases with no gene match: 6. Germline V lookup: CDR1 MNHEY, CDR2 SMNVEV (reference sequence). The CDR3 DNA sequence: TGTGCCAGCAGTCGGACAGGGGGCTTTAGTCAGCCCCAGCATTTT. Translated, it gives CASSRTGGFSQPQHF.

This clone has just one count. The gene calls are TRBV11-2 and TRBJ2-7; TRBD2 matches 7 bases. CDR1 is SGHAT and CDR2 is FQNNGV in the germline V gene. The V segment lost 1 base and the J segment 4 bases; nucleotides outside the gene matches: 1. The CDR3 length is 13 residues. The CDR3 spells CASSLGGGYEQYV. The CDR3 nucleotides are TGTGCCAGCAGCTTAGGGGGGGGATACGAGCAGTACGTC.

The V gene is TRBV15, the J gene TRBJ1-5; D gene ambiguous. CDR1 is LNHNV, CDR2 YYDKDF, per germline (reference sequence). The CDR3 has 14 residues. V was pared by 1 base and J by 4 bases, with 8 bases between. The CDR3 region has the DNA TGTGCCACCAGCAGAGTTTCAGATAATCAGCCCCAGCATTTT. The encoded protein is CATSRVSDNQPQHF.

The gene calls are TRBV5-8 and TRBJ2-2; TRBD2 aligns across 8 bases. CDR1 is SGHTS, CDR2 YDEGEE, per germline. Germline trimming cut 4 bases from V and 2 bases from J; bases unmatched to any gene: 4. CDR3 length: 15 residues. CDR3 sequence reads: CASSVAGINTGELFF. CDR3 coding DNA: TGTGCCAGCAGCGTAGCGGGGATCAACACCGGGGAGCTGTTTTTT.

The CDR3 here is CASSQSGSSYNEQFF. The CDR3 region has the DNA TGCGCCAGCAGTCAAAGCGGGAGCTCCTACAATGAGCAGTTCTTC. The chain is built from TRBV5-1 and TRBJ2-1, with TRBD2 matching 8 bases. The CDR3 covers 15 residues. Germline trimming cut 5 bases from V and 0 bases from J; bases unmatched to any gene: 4. Germline CDR1 reads SGHRS; CDR2 reads YFSETQ.